This is a list of T cell receptor beta chains from one sample in a study of human T cells and chemical hapten exposure. MiXCR, run by TCRdb on the RACE reads, gives a single entry per CDR3 protein. The sample records about 270,000 distinct CDR3 sequences, 7.7% being singletons. The sample consisted of whole blood, taken in connection with sensitization to the hapten diphenylcyclopropenone (DPC). The receptor set was obtained from a man younger than 35 with alopecia areata. Some clones in this sample may be carry-over from other donors' samples. CDR3s include the opening cysteine and the closing phenylalanine or tryptophan. D genes are given only for firm matches. Clone size is not always given. Where it is, it says once, few, many or a class for expanded clones.

clone_size,v_call,j_call,d_call,cdr3_nt,cdr3_aa
many,TRBV9,TRBJ2-1,TRBD2,TGTGCCAGCAGCAGAGGGTCCGTAGCGGGGGGGATGGGTGAGCAGTTCTTC,CASSRGSVAGGMGEQFF
few,TRBV5-1,TRBJ2-3,-,TGCGCCAGCAGCTTGGAGGGACGGACTTCCACAGATACGCAGTATTTT,CASSLEGRTSTDTQYF
few,TRBV7-2,TRBJ1-1,-,TGTGCCAGCAGCTTATCCTGGGGGAACGGGGACACTGAAGCTTTCTTT,CASSLSWGNGDTEAFF
-,TRBV9,TRBJ2-5,-,TGTGCCAGCAGCGTCTCGACTAGGAAAGAGACCCAGTACTTC,CASSVSTRKETQYF
many,TRBV11-2,TRBJ1-1,TRBD1,TGTGCCAGCAGCTCGGACAGGGGAGCTTTCTTT,CASSSDRGAFF
few,TRBV6-5,TRBJ1-5,TRBD1,TGTGCCAGCAGTACGACAGGGGGCAGGGATCAGCCCCAGCATTTT,CASSTTGGRDQPQHF
-,TRBV29-1,TRBJ1-2,TRBD1,TGCAGCGCCGGGACAGTCTTCTATGGCTACACCTTC,CSAGTVFYGYTF
many,TRBV29-1,TRBJ2-3,-,TGCAGCGTTGTAAGGGCCAACCCCACAGATACGCAGTATTTT,CSVVRANPTDTQYF
few,TRBV10-3,TRBJ1-1,-,TGTGCCATCAGAGGTACGGAGAACACTGAAGCTTTCTTT,CAIRGTENTEAFF
-,TRBV6-5,TRBJ2-3,-,TGTGCCAGCAGTTTTAGCAGCCTGTCCAGGGATACGCAGTATTTT,CASSFSSLSRDTQYF
-,TRBV12-5,TRBJ2-5,TRBD1,TGTGCTAGTGGTTCCGTGGGACAGGGAAATCAAGAGACCCAGTACTTC,CASGSVGQGNQETQYF
-,TRBV20-1,TRBJ2-5,TRBD2,TGCAGTGCTACCGCTATCCAATCTAGCGGGGGGATCCAAGAGACCCAGTACTTC,CSATAIQSSGGIQETQYF
many,TRBV5-1,TRBJ1-2,-,TGCGCCAGCAGCTTTTCGGTTAACTATGGCTACACCTTC,CASSFSVNYGYTF
few,TRBV25-1,TRBJ1-2,-,TGTGCCAGCAGTGAATCTCTCGCAGGGGTTGGCTACACCTTC,CASSESLAGVGYTF
-,TRBV4-3,TRBJ1-3,-,TGCGCCAGCAGCCAAGTTCATTTGTTTTCTGGAAACACCATATATTTT,CASSQVHLFSGNTIYF
many,TRBV3-1,TRBJ1-2,-,TGTGCCAGCAGCCAAGGTCATCAGGAACTCTATGGCTACACCTTC,CASSQGHQELYGYTF
-,TRBV6-1,TRBJ2-6,-,TGTGCCTGCCGAAGGATCCTCAGCTCTGGGGCCAACGTCCTGACTTTC,CACRRILSSGANVLTF
-,TRBV20-1,TRBJ2-2,TRBD1,TGCAGTGCTAGGACAGGGCCCGGGGAGCTGTTTTTT,CSARTGPGELFF
-,TRBV10-3,TRBJ2-5,-,TGTGCCATCAGTGAGTCCCGGCCAGAGACCCAGTACTTC,CAISESRPETQYF
-,TRBV7-3,TRBJ2-7,-,TGTGCCAGCTTAACGGGCGGCTACGAGCAGTACTTC,CASLTGGYEQYF
few,TRBV5-1,TRBJ1-4,-,TGCGCCAGCAGCCAGGGACGGAATGAAAAACTGTTTTTT,CASSQGRNEKLFF
-,TRBV10-3,TRBJ2-2,-,TGTGCCATCAGTGATGCTAAAGCGAACACCGGGGAGCTGTTTTTT,CAISDAKANTGELFF
-,TRBV7-9,TRBJ2-5,-,TGTGCCAGCAGCCCAATGACTAGTCAAGAGACCCAGTACTTC,CASSPMTSQETQYF
few,TRBV6-2/TRBV6-3,TRBJ1-6,-,TGTGCCAGCACTGCGGGAGTCCCCCTCCACTTT,CASTAGVPLHF
few,TRBV6-6,TRBJ2-5,TRBD2,TGTGCCAGCAGTTATCGACTAGCGGGGCGAGAGACCCAGTACTTC,CASSYRLAGRETQYF
-,TRBV7-2,TRBJ1-6,TRBD1,TGTGCCAGCAGCTTTACCGGGACAGGAGGTTCACCCCTCCACTTT,CASSFTGTGGSPLHF
-,TRBV9,TRBJ2-7,-,TGTGCCAGCAGCGTAGCTCCGACCTTCTGGGGGAACGAGCAGTACTTC,CASSVAPTFWGNEQYF
-,TRBV7-7,TRBJ2-3,-,TGTGCCAGCAGCCCAAGCTTAGGAGCCGGGTATATCCCAGATACGCAGTATTTT,CASSPSLGAGYIPDTQYF
-,TRBV20-1,TRBJ2-5,-,TGCAGTGCGACGGGACGGAATCAAGAGACCCAGTACTTC,CSATGRNQETQYF
-,TRBV4-1,TRBJ1-1,-,TGCGCCAGCAGCCAAGATTCCACACTCAACACTGAAGCTTTCTTT,CASSQDSTLNTEAFF
-,TRBV4-2,TRBJ2-4,TRBD2,TGTGCCAGCAGCCAAGATCGGGCTAGCGGGGGAAGACTAGCCAAAAACATTCAGTACTTC,CASSQDRASGGRLAKNIQYF
many,TRBV4-1,TRBJ1-2,-,TGCGCCAGCAGCCAAAATGAAGGGGCTGTTGGCTACACCTTC,CASSQNEGAVGYTF
-,TRBV5-1,TRBJ1-1,-,TGCGCCAGCAGCCCCGTCTCTGCACAGGGAAGGACTGAAGCTTTCTTT,CASSPVSAQGRTEAFF
few,TRBV11-2,TRBJ2-1,-,TGTGCCAGCAGCTTAGGGGGCATCGGTTCAATCCATTACAATGAGCAGTTCTTC,CASSLGGIGSIHYNEQFF
few,TRBV20-1,TRBJ1-1,-,TGCAGTGCTAGCCGAGACAGGAGTAACACTGAAGCTTTCTTT,CSASRDRSNTEAFF
few,TRBV6-1,TRBJ2-7,TRBD2,TGTGCCAGCAGTGAAGAGGAAGGTTCGGGGGGCTACGAGCAGTACTTC,CASSEEEGSGGYEQYF
many,TRBV3-1,TRBJ2-5,-,TGTGCCAGCAGCCAAACCCCTGTGACCCAGTACTTC,CASSQTPVTQYF
few,TRBV10-3,TRBJ1-6,-,TGTGCCATCAGTGAAGCCAGGGGACGCTCCCATAATTCACCCCTCCACTTT,CAISEARGRSHNSPLHF
many,TRBV6-5,TRBJ1-4,-,TGTGCCAGCAGTTACGGAGCCCCAGGGAATAATGAAAAACTGTTTTTT,CASSYGAPGNNEKLFF
many,TRBV5-1,TRBJ2-2,-,TGCGCCAGCAGGGTCCAGGGAAGTGTATCCTCCGGGGAGCTGTTTTTT,CASRVQGSVSSGELFF